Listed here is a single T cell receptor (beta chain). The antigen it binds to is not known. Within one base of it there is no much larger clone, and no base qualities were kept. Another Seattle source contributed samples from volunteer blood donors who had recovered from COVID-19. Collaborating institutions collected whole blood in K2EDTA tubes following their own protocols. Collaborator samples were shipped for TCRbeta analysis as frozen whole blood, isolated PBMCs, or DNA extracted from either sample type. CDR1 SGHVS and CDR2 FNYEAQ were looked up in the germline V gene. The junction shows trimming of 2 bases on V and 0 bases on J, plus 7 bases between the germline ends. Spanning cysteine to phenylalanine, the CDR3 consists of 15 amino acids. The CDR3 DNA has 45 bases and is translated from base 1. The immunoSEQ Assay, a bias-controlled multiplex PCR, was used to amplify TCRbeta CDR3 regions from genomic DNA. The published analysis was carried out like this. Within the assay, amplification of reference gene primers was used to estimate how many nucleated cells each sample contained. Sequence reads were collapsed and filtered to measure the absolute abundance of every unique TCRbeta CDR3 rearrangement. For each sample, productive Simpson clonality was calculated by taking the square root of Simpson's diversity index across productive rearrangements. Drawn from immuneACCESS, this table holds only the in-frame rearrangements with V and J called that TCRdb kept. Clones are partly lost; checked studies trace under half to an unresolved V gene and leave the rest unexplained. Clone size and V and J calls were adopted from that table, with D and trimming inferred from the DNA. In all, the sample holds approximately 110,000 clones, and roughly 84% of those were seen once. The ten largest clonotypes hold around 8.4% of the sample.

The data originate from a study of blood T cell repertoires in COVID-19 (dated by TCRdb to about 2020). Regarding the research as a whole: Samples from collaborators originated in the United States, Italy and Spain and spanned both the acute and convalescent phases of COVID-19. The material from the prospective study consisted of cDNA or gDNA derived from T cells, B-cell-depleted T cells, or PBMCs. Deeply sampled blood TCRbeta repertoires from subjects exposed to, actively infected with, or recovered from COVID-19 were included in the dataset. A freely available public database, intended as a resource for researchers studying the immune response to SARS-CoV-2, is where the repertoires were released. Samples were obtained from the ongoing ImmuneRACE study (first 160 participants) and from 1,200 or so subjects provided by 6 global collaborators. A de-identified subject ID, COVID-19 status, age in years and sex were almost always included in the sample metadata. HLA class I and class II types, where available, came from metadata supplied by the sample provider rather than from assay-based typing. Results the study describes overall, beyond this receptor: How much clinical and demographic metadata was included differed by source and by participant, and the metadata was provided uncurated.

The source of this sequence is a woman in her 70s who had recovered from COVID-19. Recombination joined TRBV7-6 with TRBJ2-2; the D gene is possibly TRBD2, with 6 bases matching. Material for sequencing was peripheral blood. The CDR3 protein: CASSLWGANTGELFF. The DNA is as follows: TGTGCCAGCAGCTTATGGGGGGCGAACACCGGGGAGCTGTTTTTT.